The clone carrying this TCR beta chain was counted ten times or more. As yet, its antigen is unknown. These data are taken from a study of neurological immune-mediated disorders. TCRdb re-called the 5' RACE reads through MiXCR, storing one row per CDR3 protein. The table has tens of thousands of distinct CDR3 sequences, 2.5% seen once. Study outcomes and limitations: The multiple sclerosis repertoire cluster was associated with no clinical or MRI feature. Across subjects, expanded clones had no CDR3 amino acid sequences in common, pointing to private repertoires in all groups.

What was sequenced was PBMCs. The origin of this receptor is a man aged 50 to 60 with multiple sclerosis.

The CDR3 region has the DNA TGTGCCAGCAGCTTAGGCAGAACTGAAGCTTTCTTT. Translating gives CASSLGRTEAFF. This sequence joins TRBV7-8 and TRBJ1-1; no clear D. Per the germline V gene, CDR1 is SGHVS and CDR2 is FQNEAQ. V was trimmed by 1 base and J by 5 bases, leaving 5 bases between them. This CDR3 has 12 residues.